This TCR beta chain was retrieved from a study of low-dose radiotherapy and immunotherapy resistance in tumors. The wider study: Patients were treated with intravenous nivolumab at 240 mg every two weeks and were also dosed with ipilimumab at 1 mg/kg every six weeks. Oral aspirin at 300 mg was taken daily by patients for four cycles, beginning on cycle 1 day 1.

Specified time point: after trial treatment. The treatment is: LDRT plus nivolumab, ipilimumab, low-dose cyclophosphamide and aspirin (RACIN trial). As a condition of eligibility, patients had advanced solid tumors lacking tumor-infiltrating lymphocytes. The sample holds many counts of this clonotype. TRAV- and TRBV-specific primers, spanning alpha and beta chains, primed first-strand cDNA. A constant-region primer paired with the V-primer adapter amplified TCRs over about 20 PCR cycles. TCRdb analysed the reads with MiXCR anew, one entry per CDR3 protein. The sample consists of about 58,000 distinct CDR3 sequences, about 23% of them appearing once. Trimming took 0 bases from V and 9 from J, leaving 15 bases between them. CDR1 MGHRA and CDR2 YSYEKL come from the germline V gene. The length of the CDR3 is 16 residues.

This chain joins TRBV4-1 and TRBJ1-6; no reliable D call. The sample here was PBMCs, taken after low-dose radiotherapy plus immunotherapy. The TCR originated in a male donor with prostate cancer. CDR3 nucleotides: TGCGCCAGCAGCCAAGAATGGGATCCGAGGCGTTCACCCCTCCACTTT. Its protein product is CASSQEWDPRRSPLHF.